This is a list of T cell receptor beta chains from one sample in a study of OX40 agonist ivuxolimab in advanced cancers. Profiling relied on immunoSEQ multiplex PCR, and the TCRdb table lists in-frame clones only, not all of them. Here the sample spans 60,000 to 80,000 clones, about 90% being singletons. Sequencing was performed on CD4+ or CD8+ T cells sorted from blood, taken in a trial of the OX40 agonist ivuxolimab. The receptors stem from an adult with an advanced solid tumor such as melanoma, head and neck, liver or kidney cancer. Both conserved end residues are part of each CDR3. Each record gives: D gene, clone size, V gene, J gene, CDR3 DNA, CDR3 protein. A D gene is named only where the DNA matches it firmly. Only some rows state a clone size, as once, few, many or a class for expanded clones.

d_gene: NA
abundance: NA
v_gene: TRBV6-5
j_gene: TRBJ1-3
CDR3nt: TGTGCCAGCAGTTACGATGGCTCTGGAAACACCATATATTTT
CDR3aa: CASSYDGSGNTIYF

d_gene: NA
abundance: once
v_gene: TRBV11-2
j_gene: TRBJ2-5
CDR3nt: TGTGCCAGCAGCCAAGGGACAAACCCTGGGGAGACCCAGTACTTC
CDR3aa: CASSQGTNPGETQYF

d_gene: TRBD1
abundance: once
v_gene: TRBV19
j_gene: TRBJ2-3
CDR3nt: TGTGCCAGTAGCCATAGACGGGACAGGGCAGATACGCAGTATTTT
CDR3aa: CASSHRRDRADTQYF

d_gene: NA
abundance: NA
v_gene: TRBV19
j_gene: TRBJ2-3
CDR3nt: TGTGCCAGTAGTATAAGCCAAACAGGGAGGATAACAGATACGCAGTATTTT
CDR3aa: CASSISQTGRITDTQYF

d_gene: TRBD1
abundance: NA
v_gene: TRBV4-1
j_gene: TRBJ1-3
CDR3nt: TGCGCCAGCCAGACAGGGGGCACTGGAAACACCATATATTTT
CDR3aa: CASQTGGTGNTIYF

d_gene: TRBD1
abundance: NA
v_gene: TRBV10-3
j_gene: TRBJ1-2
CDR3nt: TGTGCCATCAGTGGGGGGACAGGGGGCCACTATGGCTACACCTTC
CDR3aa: CAISGGTGGHYGYTF

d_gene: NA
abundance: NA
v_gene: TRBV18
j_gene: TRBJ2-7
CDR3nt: TGTGCCAGCTCGCCCCTTGACGGGGATACCGGAGCCTACGAGCAGTACTTC
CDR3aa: CASSPLDGDTGAYEQYF

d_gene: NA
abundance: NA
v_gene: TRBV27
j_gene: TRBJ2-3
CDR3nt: TGTGCCAGCAGGGGTCCAAGCCTGGGTACGCAGTATTTT
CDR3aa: CASRGPSLGTQYF

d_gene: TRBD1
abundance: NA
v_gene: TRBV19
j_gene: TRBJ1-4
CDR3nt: TGTGCCAGTACTCTACTTCCGGGACAGAATGAAAAACTGTTTTTT
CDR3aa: CASTLLPGQNEKLFF

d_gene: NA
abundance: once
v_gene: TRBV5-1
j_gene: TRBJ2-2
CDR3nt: TGCGCCAGCAAAGCGGCTAACGCGAACACCGGGGAGCTGTTTTTT
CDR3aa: CASKAANANTGELFF

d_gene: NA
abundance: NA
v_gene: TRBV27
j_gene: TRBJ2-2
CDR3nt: TGTGCCAGCAGTTTAGATAGCCCGAACACCGGGGAGCTGTTTTTT
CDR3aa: CASSLDSPNTGELFF

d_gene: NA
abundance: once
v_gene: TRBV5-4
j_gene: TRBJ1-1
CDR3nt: TGTGCCAGCAGCCTGACACAGGGGAACACTGAAGCTTTCTTT
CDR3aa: CASSLTQGNTEAFF

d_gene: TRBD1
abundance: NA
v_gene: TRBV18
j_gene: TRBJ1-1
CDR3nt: TGTGCCAGCTCACCGTCGCGTTACAGGGGTTCGGTGAACACTGAAGCTTTCTTT
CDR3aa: CASSPSRYRGSVNTEAFF

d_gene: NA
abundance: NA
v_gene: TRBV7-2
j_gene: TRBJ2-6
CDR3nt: TGTGCCAGCAGCTTATGGAACTCTGGGGCCAACGTCCTGACTTTC
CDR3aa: CASSLWNSGANVLTF

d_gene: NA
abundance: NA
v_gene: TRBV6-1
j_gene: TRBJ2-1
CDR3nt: TGTGCCAGCAGTGAAGCGCGGGGGACATACGTCGTCAATGAGCAGTTCTTC
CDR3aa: CASSEARGTYVVNEQFF

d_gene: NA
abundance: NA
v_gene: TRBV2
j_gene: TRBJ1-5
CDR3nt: TGTGCCAGCAGTGAAAGGCATCAGCCCCAGCATTTT
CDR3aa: CASSERHQPQHF

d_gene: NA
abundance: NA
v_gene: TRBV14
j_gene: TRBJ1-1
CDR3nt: TGTGCCAGCAGCCAGGTCGGAGGTGAAGCTTTCTTT
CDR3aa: CASSQVGGEAFF

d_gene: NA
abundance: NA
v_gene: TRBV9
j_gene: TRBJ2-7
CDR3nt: TGTGCCAGCAGCGTAGGCCTCTCAGATATCTTTATCTACGAGCAGTACTTC
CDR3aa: CASSVGLSDIFIYEQYF

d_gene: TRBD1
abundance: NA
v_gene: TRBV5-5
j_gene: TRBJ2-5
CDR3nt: TGTGCCAGCAGCTTAGGGGGACAGCAAGAGACCCAGTACTTC
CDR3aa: CASSLGGQQETQYF

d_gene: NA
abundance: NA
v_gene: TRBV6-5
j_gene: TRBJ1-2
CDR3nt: TGTGCCAGCAGGAGAGCTAACTATGGCTACACCTTC
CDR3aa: CASRRANYGYTF

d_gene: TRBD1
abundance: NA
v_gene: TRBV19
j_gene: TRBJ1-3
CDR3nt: TGTGCCAGTAGTACCATCGGGGACAGAGGAAACACCATATATTTT
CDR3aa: CASSTIGDRGNTIYF

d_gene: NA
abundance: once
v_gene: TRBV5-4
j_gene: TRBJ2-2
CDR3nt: TGTGCCAGCAGCTTGGGGCTAGACACCGGGGAGCTGTTTTTT
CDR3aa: CASSLGLDTGELFF

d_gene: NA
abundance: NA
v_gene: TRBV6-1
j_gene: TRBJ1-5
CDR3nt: TGTGCCAGCAGTGACCAGGGCACTGGGCCCCAGCATTTT
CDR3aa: CASSDQGTGPQHF

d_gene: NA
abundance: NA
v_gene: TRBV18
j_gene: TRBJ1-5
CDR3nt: TGTGCCAGCTCACCACGTAGGGGGATTGATCAGCCCCAGCATTTT
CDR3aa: CASSPRRGIDQPQHF

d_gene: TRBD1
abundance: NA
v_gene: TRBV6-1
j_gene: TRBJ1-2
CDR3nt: TGTGCCAGCAGTGAGACAGGGGGGACTAACTATGGCTACACCTTC
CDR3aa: CASSETGGTNYGYTF

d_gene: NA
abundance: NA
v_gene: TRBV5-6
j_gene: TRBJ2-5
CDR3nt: TGTGCCAGCAGCTTGGAACAGGTCAAGGAGACCCAGTACTTC
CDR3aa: CASSLEQVKETQYF

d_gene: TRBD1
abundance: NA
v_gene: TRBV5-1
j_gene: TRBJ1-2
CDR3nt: TGCGCCAGCAGCTTAACGACAGGGGGCGTTGGCTACACCTTC
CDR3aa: CASSLTTGGVGYTF

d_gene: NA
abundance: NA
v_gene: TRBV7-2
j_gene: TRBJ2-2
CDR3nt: TGTGCCAGCAGCCTAAACACCCTAGGGACCGGGGAGCTGTTTTTT
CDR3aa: CASSLNTLGTGELFF

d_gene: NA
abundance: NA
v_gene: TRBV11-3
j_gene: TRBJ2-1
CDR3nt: TGTGCCAGCAGCTTATATCTCGGGAAAGGTGAGCAGTTCTTC
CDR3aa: CASSLYLGKGEQFF

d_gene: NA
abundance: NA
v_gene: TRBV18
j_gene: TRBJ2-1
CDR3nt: TGTGCCAGCTCAAACGGGATTAACTCCTACAATGAGCAGTTCTTC
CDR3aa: CASSNGINSYNEQFF

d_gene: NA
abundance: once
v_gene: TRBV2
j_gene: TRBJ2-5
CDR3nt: TGTGCCAGCAGTGATTTTTCCAGCGAGACCCAGTACTTC
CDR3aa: CASSDFSSETQYF

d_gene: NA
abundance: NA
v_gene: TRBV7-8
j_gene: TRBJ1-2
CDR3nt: TGTGCCAGCAGCTCCCAAGGACAGTTTACCTATGGCTACACCTTC
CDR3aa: CASSSQGQFTYGYTF

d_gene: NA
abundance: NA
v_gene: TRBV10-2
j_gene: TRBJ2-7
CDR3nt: TGCGCCAGCAGTGAGGGCAGGGGTGGCGAGCAGTACTTC
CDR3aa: CASSEGRGGEQYF

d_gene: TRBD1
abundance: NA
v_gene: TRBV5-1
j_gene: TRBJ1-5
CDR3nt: TGCGCCAGCAGCCCCGGGACAGATAGCAATCAGCCCCAGCATTTT
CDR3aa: CASSPGTDSNQPQHF

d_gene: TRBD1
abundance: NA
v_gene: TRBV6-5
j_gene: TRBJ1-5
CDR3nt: TGTGCCAGCAGTTACTCGCGACAGGGACAGCCCCAGCATTTT
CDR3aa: CASSYSRQGQPQHF

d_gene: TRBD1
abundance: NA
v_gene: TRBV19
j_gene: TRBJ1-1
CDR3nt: TGTGCCAGTACTCCGGGACAGATCACTGAAGCTTTCTTT
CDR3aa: CASTPGQITEAFF

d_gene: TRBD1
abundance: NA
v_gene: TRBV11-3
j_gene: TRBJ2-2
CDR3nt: TGTGCCAGCAGCTTAACAGGGGGCAACGGGGAGCTGTTTTTT
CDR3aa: CASSLTGGNGELFF

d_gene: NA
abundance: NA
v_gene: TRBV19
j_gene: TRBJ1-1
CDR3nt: TGTGCCAGTAGTGTGGACAGACTTGAAGCTTTCTTT
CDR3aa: CASSVDRLEAFF

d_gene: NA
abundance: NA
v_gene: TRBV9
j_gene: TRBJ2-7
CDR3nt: TGTGCCAGCAGCGTAGATTGGGTTACGTCCTACGAGCAGTACTTC
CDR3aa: CASSVDWVTSYEQYF